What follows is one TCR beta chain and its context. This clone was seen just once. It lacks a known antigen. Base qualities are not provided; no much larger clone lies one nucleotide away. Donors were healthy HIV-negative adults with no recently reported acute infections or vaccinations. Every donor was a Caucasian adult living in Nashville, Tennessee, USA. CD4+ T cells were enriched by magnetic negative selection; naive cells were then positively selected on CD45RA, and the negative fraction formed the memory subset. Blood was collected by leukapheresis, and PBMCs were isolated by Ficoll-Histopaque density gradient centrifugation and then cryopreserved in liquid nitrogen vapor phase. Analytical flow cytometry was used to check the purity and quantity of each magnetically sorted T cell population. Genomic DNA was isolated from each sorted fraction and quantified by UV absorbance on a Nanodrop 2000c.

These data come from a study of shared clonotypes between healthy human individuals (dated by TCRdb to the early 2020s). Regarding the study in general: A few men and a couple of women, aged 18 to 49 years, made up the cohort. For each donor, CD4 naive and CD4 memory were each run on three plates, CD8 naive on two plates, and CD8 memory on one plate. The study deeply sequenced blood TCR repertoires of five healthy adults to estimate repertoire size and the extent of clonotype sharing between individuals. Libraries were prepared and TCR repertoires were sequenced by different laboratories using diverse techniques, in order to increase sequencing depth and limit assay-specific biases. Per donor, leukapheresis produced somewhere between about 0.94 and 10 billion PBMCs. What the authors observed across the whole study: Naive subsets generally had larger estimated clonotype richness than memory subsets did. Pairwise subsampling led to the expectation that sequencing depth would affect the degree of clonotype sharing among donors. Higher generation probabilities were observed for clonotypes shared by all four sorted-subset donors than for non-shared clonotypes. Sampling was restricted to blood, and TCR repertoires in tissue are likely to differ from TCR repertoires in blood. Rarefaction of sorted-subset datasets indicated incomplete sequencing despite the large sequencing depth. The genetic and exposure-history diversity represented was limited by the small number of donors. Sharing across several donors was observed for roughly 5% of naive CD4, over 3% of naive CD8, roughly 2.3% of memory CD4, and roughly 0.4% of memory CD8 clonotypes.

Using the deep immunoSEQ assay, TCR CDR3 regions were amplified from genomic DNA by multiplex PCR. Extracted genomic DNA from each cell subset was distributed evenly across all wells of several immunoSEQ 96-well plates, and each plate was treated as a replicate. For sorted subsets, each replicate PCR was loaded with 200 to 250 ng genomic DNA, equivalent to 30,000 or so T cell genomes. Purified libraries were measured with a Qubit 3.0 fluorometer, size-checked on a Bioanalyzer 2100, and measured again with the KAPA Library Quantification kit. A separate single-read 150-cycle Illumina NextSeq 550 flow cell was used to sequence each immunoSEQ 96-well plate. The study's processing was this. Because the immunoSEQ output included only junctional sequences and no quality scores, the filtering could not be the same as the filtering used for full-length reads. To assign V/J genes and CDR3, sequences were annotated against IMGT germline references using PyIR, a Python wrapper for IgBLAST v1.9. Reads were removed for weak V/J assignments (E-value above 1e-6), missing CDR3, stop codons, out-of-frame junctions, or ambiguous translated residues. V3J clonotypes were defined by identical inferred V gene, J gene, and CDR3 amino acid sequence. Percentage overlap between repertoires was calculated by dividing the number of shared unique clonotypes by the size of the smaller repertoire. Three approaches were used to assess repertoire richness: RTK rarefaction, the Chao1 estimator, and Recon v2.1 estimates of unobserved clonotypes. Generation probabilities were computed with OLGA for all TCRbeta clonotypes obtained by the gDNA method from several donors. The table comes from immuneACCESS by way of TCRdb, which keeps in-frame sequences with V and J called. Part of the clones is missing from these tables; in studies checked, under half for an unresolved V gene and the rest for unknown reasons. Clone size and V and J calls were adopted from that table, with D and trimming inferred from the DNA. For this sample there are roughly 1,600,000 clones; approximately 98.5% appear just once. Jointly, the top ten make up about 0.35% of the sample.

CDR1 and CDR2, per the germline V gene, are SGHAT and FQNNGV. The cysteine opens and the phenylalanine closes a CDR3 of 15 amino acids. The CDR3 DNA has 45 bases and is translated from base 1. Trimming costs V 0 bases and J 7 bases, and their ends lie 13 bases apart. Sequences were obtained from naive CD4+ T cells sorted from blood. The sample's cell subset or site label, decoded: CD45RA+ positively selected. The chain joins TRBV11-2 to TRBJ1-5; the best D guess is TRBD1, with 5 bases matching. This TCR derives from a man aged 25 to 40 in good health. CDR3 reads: CASSLDYRSAQPQHF. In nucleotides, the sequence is TGTGCCAGCAGCTTAGATTACAGGTCGGCGCAGCCCCAGCATTTT.